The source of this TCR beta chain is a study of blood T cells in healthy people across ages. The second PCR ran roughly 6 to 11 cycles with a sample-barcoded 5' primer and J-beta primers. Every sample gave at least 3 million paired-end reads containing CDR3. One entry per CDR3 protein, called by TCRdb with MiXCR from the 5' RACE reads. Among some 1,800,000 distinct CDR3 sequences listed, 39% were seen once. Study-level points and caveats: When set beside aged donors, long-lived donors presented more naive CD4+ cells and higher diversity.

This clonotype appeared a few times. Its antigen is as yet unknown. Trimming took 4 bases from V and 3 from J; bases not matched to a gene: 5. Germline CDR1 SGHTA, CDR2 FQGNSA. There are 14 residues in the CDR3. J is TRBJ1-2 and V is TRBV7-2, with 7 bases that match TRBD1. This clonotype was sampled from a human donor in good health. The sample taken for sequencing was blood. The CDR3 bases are TGTGCCAGCAGCTCATCCGGACAGGACTATGGCTACACCTTC. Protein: CASSSSGQDYGYTF.